This T cell receptor (beta chain) appears in the sequencing data of a study of T-cell reconstitution after alpha-beta-depleted transplantation in children. The sample holds a few counts of this clonotype. It was with unique molecular identifiers that the TCRbeta library was prepared. TCRdb processed the PCR reads anew with MiXCR; each CDR3 protein has one entry. The data contain approximately 420,000 distinct CDR3 sequences, approximately 11% of them singletons. The germline gives CDR1 SGHRS, CDR2 YFSETQ. The CDR3 runs 16 residues. Losses at the gene ends were 0 bases for V and 5 bases for J; bases not matched to a gene: 8.

This sequence joins TRBV5-1 and TRBJ2-7; TRBD2 matches at 10 bases. The sequence came from a human donor who donated a stem cell graft to a child with acute myeloid leukemia. The specimen comprised PBMCs from the stem cell graft donor, sampled from the stem cell graft. CDR3 protein: CASSLALLAGADEQYF. The CDR3 bases are TGCGCCAGCAGCTTGGCCCTTCTAGCGGGAGCGGACGAGCAGTACTTC.